This record looks at one T cell receptor beta chain sequence and its context. Its recognized antigen is unknown. Base qualities are not recorded, but no much larger clone differs from it by a single base. The CDR3 covers 15 residues, taking in both the cysteine and the phenylalanine. Only the CDR3 part of the read is kept: 45 bases, read in frame from the first base. V is trimmed back by 3 bases and J by 4 bases, and the junction contains 5 bases that no gene match accounts for. CDR1 and CDR2 are drawn from the germline V gene: SGHTA, FQGNSA. The data are from a study of blood T cell repertoires in COVID-19 (dated by TCRdb to the early 2020s). The study in broad terms: Collaborator samples came from the United States, Italy and Spain and covered acute and convalescent phases of COVID-19. Subjects who had been exposed to COVID-19, were actively infected with it, or had recovered from it provided the deeply sampled blood TCRbeta repertoires that made up the dataset. HLA class I and class II types, where available, came from metadata supplied by the sample provider rather than from assay-based typing. The prospective study material was composed of cDNA or gDNA derived from T cells, B-cell-depleted T cells, or PBMCs. The repertoires were released in a freely available public database intended as a resource for research on the immune response to SARS-CoV-2. Samples were obtained from the ongoing ImmuneRACE study (first 160 participants) and from approximately 1,200 subjects provided by 6 global collaborators. Sample metadata almost always included a de-identified subject ID, COVID-19 status, age in years and sex. Beyond this particular receptor, the publication reports: The quantity of clinical and demographic metadata differed by source and by participant and was supplied without curation.

Participants in the prospective study were enrolled through a virtual design, were aged roughly 18 to 100 years, and lived in 24 United States geographic areas. To assign participants to cohorts, the prospective study relied on clinical history that participants themselves reported in a screening survey and a study questionnaire. Each participant in the prospective study had whole blood, serum and a nasopharyngeal or oropharyngeal swab collected by mobile phlebotomists. Participants in the prospective study had the option to provide additional blood draws and questionnaires over an approximately two-month period. Prospective study blood samples were shipped either frozen or at room temperature before DNA extraction. TCRbeta CDR3 regions were amplified from genomic DNA by means of the immunoSEQ Assay, a bias-controlled multiplex PCR. Processing in the source paper ran as follows. Within the assay, amplification of reference gene primers was used to estimate how many nucleated cells each sample contained. Sequence reads were collapsed and filtered to measure the absolute abundance of every unique TCRbeta CDR3 rearrangement. Productive Simpson clonality was computed per sample as the square root of Simpson's diversity index over productive rearrangements. This immuneACCESS table, as held by TCRdb, lists in-frame sequences with V and J called but not all clones. Of the missing ones, under half trace to an unresolved V gene in checked studies; the others have no known cause. For V, J and clone size, that table is used; D and trimming come from the DNA. For this sample there are 180,000 or so clones; about 88% appear just once. The ten largest clonotypes hold 1% to 1.5% of the sample.

The sequencing sample was made of PBMCs or T cells enriched from blood (not recorded which). This receptor was obtained from a human donor with acute COVID-19. The donor label of this sample is uncertain. The chain joins TRBV7-2 to TRBJ2-3, with 9 bases matching TRBD1. The DNA is as follows: TGTGCCAGCAGCTTTCAACAGGGGGCATCAGATACGCAGTATTTT. It translates to CASSFQQGASDTQYF.